This T cell receptor (beta chain) was identified in a study of immune evolution from preneoplasia to lung adenocarcinoma. The wider study: HLA loss of heterozygosity: 6% to 7.5% AIS, less than 18% MIA, around 33% ADC, none AAH.

Two lung cancer pathologists independently confirmed each histologic diagnosis. After pathologic assessment, macro-dissection selected premalignant or tumor cells for extraction. As regards this clone: Its antigen is not identified.

The table came from immunoSEQ multiplex PCR; TCRdb's copy has only in-frame clones and leaves some out. The table has approximately 6,600 clones, more than 80% seen once; the top ten hold over 4%. Study-wide results and caveats: Top clone share appeared to fall from AAH through AIS, MIA, adenocarcinoma.

Trimming shortened V by 3 bases and J by 8 bases, and 13 bases separated the two germline ends. Per the germline V gene, CDR1 is GTSNPN and CDR2 is SVGIG (reference sequence). CDR3 length: 13 amino acids. Sequenced sample: FFPE invasive lung adenocarcinoma tissue. The receptor was derived from a person aged 50-75 years with lung adenocarcinoma. This chain links TRBV30 with TRBJ1-4, with D hard to call. The CDR3 DNA is TGTGCCTGGAGCGTCCAGGAAGGCGAAAAACTGTTTTTT. Encoded protein: CAWSVQEGEKLFF.